Described below is a single T cell receptor (beta chain) sequence and its context. Its antigen is as yet unknown. The source of the sample is a study of vaccination effects on CD4 cells after COVID-19. Whole-study context: Every well got a few million PBMC, which were grown with about 9.2 IU/ml IL-2 and around 10 ug/ml peptides. Broader study findings: Researchers reported few convalescent patients and no early post-infection timepoints in the study. Late after vaccination, infection- and vaccine-induced clones showed marked clonal contraction.

CD4+ T cells were isolated after around 10 days of culture. Two doses of BNT162b2 or mRNA-1273 vaccine were administered to participants. In the vaccine recipients, nucleocapsid antibodies were negative and there was no prior SARS-CoV-2 infection. Germline assignment: CDR1 MGHRA and CDR2 YSYEKL. V was pared by 4 bases and J by 4 bases, with 9 bases between. The CDR3 contains 13 residues. Sequencing was performed with immunoSEQ multiplex PCR; in TCRdb, only in-frame clones are kept and a portion is missing. The data show 37,000 or so clones, more than 65% seen once. The rearrangement links TRBV4-1 to TRBJ2-3; no clear D gene. The source of this sequence is a human donor who received a COVID-19 vaccine. Source: CD4+ T cells from PBMCs cultured without peptide, taken after COVID-19 vaccination. DNA for the CDR3: TGCGCCAGCAGCCGGGATGAAGCAGATACGCAGTATTTT. Translation gives CASSRDEADTQYF.